This TCR beta chain was recorded in a study of cytomegalovirus exposure and HLA in healthy donors. In the study overall: From donors who were HLA-typed, an early data release held about 85 million unique TCRs.

This CDR3 contains 14 residues. Trimming took 8 bases from V and 0 from J; bases not matched to a gene: 6. Germline V CDR1 and CDR2: MNHNS, SASEGT. General study findings and limits: An analysis done earlier found most TCR beta V segments productive about 87% or about 30% of the time.

Primers included in the PCR were 60 Vbeta and 13 Jbeta primers. This table comes from immunoSEQ multiplex PCR, and its TCRdb copy is limited to in-frame clones, with some not included. The sample records approximately 150,000 clones, more than 60% being singletons. A word on this clone: Its specificity is unknown.

Sequencing was done on a sample of PBMCs. The clonotype comes from a woman aged 55-69 years in good health and CMV-seronegative. The genes are TRBV6-1 and TRBJ1-2, with 7 bases lining up with TRBD1. The CDR3 region has the DNA TGTGCCAGCGGCAGCGGACAGGCTAACTATGGCTACACCTTC. It codes for CASGSGQANYGYTF.